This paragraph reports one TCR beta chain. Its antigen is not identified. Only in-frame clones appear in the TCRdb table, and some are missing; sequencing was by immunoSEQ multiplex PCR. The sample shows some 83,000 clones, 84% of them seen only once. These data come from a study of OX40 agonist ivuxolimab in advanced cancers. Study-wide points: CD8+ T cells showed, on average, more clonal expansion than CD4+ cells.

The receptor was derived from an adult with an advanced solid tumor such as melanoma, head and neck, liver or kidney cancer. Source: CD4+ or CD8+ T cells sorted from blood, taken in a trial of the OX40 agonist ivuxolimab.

This CDR3 is CATSTGIDSYISGANVLTF. DNA of the CDR3: TGTGCCACCAGCACAGGGATCGACAGCTATATCTCTGGGGCCAACGTCCTGACTTTC. The chain recombines TRBV15 with TRBJ2-6; TRBD1 might be the D (5 bases). Germline loops: CDR1 LNHNV, CDR2 YYDKDF (reference sequence). V shed 4 bases and J shed 0 bases, with 19 bases lying between them. This CDR3 spans 19 amino acids. Based on the CDR3 plus reference TRBV15 and TRBJ2-6, the full variable domain is DAMVIQNPRYQVTQFGKPVTLSCSQTLNHNVMYWYQQKSSQAPKLLFHYYDKDFNNEADTPDNFQSRRPNTSFCFLDIRSPGLGDTAMYLCATSTGIDSYISGANVLTFGAGSRLTVL.